This entry is about one TCR beta chain. The antigen it recognizes is unknown. Nothing much larger sits one base from this clone, and base qualities are not available. This record belongs to a study of T cell repertoires in ileal Crohn's disease (dated by TCRdb to the late 2010s). Concerning the study at large: Median disease duration was approximately 8 years, and about 36% of patients were identified as active smokers at the time of surgery. A Rutgeerts score higher than i0 was the definition used for endoscopic postoperative recurrence. A total of around 150 mucosal samples from around 57 patients were sequenced, collected from several sites on the surgical specimen as well as at postoperative endoscopy. Roughly half of the patients were given postoperative therapy, with ten to eleven receiving thiopurines and over 15 receiving anti-TNF agents. A prospective multicentre cohort supplied the roughly 57 Crohn's disease patients whose TCR repertoires were analysed. The study was conducted in parallel with a multicentre cohort that was designed to identify predictors of early endoscopic recurrence following ileocolonic resection. Every patient underwent surgery because of a complication, which was stricturing disease in about 61% of cases and penetrating disease in about 39%.

To be eligible, patients had to be adults with ileal or ileocolonic Crohn's disease and an indication for ileocolonic resection. Before DNA extraction, whole ileal mucosal biopsies were kept frozen at -80 degrees C. Genomic DNA was extracted from frozen whole biopsies using a TRizol-based method and was quantified with a NanoDrop 2000 spectrophotometer. Points the paper makes about the study in general: Higher percentages of high-frequency clones at the time of surgery were linked to endoscopic recurrence, and every patient with clonality above 26.8% (18/57) had recurrence. Compared with CD4 T cells, sorted CD8 T cells contained more high-frequency clones, which suggests that the mucosal expansions were mostly CD8. Only a subgroup of patients, of unstated size, had their mucosal CD4 and CD8 T cells sorted and sequenced. Patients who were active smokers at surgery had a significantly higher proportion of clonal expansions than non-smokers (around 24% vs 18%, p=0.02).

For commercial TCRB immunosequencing, approximately 500 nanograms of biopsy DNA were submitted for each sample. A two-step, amplification bias-controlled multiplex PCR was used by Adaptive Biotechnology to amplify CDR3 regions from genomic DNA. Primers covering every V and J gene segment were used in the first PCR, while barcodes and Illumina adapters were added in the second PCR. CDR3 libraries were sequenced using an Illumina instrument. The original pipeline was this. Analysis combined the vendor-provided pipelines with custom analysis of raw data in R/Bioconductor under R version 3.3.0. Clonality, which ranges from 0 to 1, was calculated as the inverse of the normalised Shannon entropy across all productive clones. High-frequency clones were defined as the repertoire share of the top 100 clones, retaining only clones passing a 95% confidence test. The Simpson index measured repertoire diversity, and the Morisita-Horn index measured overlap between samples. TCRdb mirrors the immuneACCESS table, restricted to in-frame sequences. Some clones are absent from its copies; in checked studies, under half trace to an unresolved V gene, and the reason for the others is unknown. V, J and clone size reflect that table, while D and trimming were determined from the DNA. This sample lists 2,000 to 2,500 clones; 84% were detected once. Of the sample, about 7% is held by the ten largest clones.

V lost 8 bases and J lost 9 bases, and the count of bases not matched to a germline gene is 16. From its cysteine to its phenylalanine, the CDR3 spans 15 amino acids. The kept DNA is CDR3 alone, 45 bases in frame from the first base. From the germline V gene (reference sequence), CDR1 is LNHNV and CDR2 is YYDKDF. This receptor chain uses TRBV15 and TRBJ2-1; 7 bases in the middle match TRBD1. The receptor was isolated from an adult with Crohn's disease. Input material: ileal tissue. The DNA sequence is TGTGCCACCCGTCCTCTAGGGACAGTTTTCTCTGAGCAGTTCTTC. It translates as CATRPLGTVFSEQFF.